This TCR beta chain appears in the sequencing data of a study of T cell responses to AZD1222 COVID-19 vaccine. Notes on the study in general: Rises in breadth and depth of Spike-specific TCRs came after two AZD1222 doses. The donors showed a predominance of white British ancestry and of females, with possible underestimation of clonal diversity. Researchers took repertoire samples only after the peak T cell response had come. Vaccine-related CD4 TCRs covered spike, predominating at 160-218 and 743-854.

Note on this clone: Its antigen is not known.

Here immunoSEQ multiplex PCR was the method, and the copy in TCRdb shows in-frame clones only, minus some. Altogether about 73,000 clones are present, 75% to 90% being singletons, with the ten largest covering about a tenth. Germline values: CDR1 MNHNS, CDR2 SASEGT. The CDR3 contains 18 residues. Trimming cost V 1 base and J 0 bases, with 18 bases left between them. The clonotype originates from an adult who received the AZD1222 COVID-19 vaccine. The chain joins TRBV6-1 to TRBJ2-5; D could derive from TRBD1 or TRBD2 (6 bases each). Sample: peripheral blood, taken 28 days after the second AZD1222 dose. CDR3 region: CASSEGWGARPYQETQYF. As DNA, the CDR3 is TGTGCCAGCAGTGAAGGGTGGGGGGCCCGGCCGTACCAAGAGACCCAGTACTTC.